Listed below are T cell receptor beta chains from one sample, sequenced in a study of blood T cells in healthy people across ages. TCRdb redid the calling of the 5' RACE reads with MiXCR, one entry per CDR3 protein. The sample comprises roughly 2 million distinct CDR3 sequences, around 48% of which are singletons, and approximately 2.1% rests with the top ten. Specimen: blood. These receptors originate from a middle-aged woman in good health. CDR3s include the opening cysteine and the closing phenylalanine or tryptophan. D genes are given only for firm matches. The size of a clone is reported for some rows only, either as once, few or many, or as a class for expanded clones.

D	J	V	size	DNA	CDR3
.	TRBJ2-6	TRBV3-1	.	TGTGCCAGCAGCCCGCAGGGTCCTGGGGCCAACGTCCTGACTTTC	CASSPQGPGANVLTF
.	TRBJ1-5	TRBV27	.	TGTGCCTACGGCCTAACGAGCAATCAGCCCCAGCATTTT	CAYGLTSNQPQHF
.	TRBJ1-2	TRBV2	.	TGTGCCAGCACCCGACACGGACAAGGGGACTATGGCTACACCTTC	CASTRHGQGDYGYTF
.	TRBJ2-5	TRBV5-1	few	TGCGCCAGCAGGCCCGGTTACCAGGGGAGGCAAGAGACCCAGTACTTC	CASRPGYQGRQETQYF
.	TRBJ2-1	TRBV12-5	few	TGTGCTAGTGGTTTGGGAGAGACTAGAACCAATGAGCAGTTCTTC	CASGLGETRTNEQFF
.	TRBJ2-4	TRBV7-2	many	TGTGCCAGCAGCTTGCAGGGAGGTGATGCCAAAAACATTCAGTACTTC	CASSLQGGDAKNIQYF
TRBD1	TRBJ1-5	TRBV20-1	.	TGCAGTGCCCTCGGATATTGGGGACAGAGGGGTTATCAGCCCCAGCATTTT	CSALGYWGQRGYQPQHF
.	TRBJ1-2	TRBV28	few	TGTGCCGCCCAAAAAGGCGGGGGCTCTAACTATGGCTACACCTTC	CAAQKGGGSNYGYTF
.	TRBJ2-1	TRBV2	few	TGTGCCAGCAGCCGGGACGGACTCACCTACAATGAGCAGTTCTTC	CASSRDGLTYNEQFF
.	TRBJ2-5	TRBV19	.	TGTGCCAGCTCCCGAGAGCTTCTGGAGACCCAGTACTTC	CASSRELLETQYF
TRBD1	TRBJ2-3	TRBV2	.	TGTGCCAGCACCTTCATTCAGGGGGCCACAGATACGCAGTATTTT	CASTFIQGATDTQYF